Following are 27 T cell receptor beta chains from one sample sequenced in a study of beta chain features in type 1 diabetes. TCRB transcripts that were expressed got sequenced, as all of the isolated RNA had been reverse transcribed. Clones were read by immunoSEQ multiplex PCR, and TCRdb kept only the in-frame ones, dropping some. The sample includes tens of thousands of clones, about a third seen only once; the top ten take about 0.5%. The sequencing sample was made of stem cell memory CD4+ T cells from blood. These receptors all come from a woman aged 18-35 years in good health.

Comments on this clone: The junction differs from germline at one of its ends, possibly a read error. This chain joins TRBV11-3 and TRBJ1-1, with D possibly being TRBD1 (6 bases). This CDR3 region has 15 residues. Looked up from germline, CDR1 is SGHNT and CDR2 is YENEEA. CDR3 bases: TGTGCCAGCAGATTAGGGGGAGGGGAAGACACTGAAGCTTTCTTT. Translating it yields CASRLGGGEDTEAFF.

This clone was counted between two and nine times. The V and J genes are TRBV30 and TRBJ2-5; no reliable D call. The V end lost 0 bases, the J end lost 4 bases, and 3 bases lay between the germline ends. The germline V gene encodes CDR1 GTSNPN and CDR2 SVGIG (reference sequence). The length of the CDR3 is 11 residues. The CDR3 nucleotides read TGTGCCTGGAGTGTAGCAGAGACCCAGTACTTC. Amino acids: CAWSVAETQYF.

The chain employs TRBV7-9 and TRBJ2-3; D is perhaps TRBD2 (6 bases). Between the trimmed V and J ends, which lost 1 base and 3 bases, there was a span of 14 bases. This CDR3 region has 16 residues. Germline values: CDR1 SEHNR, CDR2 FQNEAQ (reference sequence). CDR3 coding DNA: TGTGCCAGCAGCTTAGATACCGGGAGTGGGACAGATACGCAGTATTTT. As protein: CASSLDTGSGTDTQYF.

The J gene is TRBJ2-7, the V gene TRBV4-2; 7 bases are shared with TRBD2. This CDR3 has 15 amino acids. Germline CDR1 and CDR2: LGHNA and YNFKEQ. Trimming cost V 5 bases and J 3 bases; bases outside gene matches: 10. Written as DNA, the CDR3 is TGTGCCAGCAGCGTTGGGGCGGGAGAGGTCTACGAGCAGTACTTC. Translation gives CASSVGAGEVYEQYF.

This clone was recorded once. The chain has TRBV18 and TRBJ2-5; 12 bases are shared with TRBD2. The CDR3 is 17 amino acids. V lost 4 bases to trimming and J lost 4 bases; unmatched junction nucleotides: 10. Germline CDR1 reads KGHSH; CDR2 reads LQKENI. CDR3 in amino acids: CASSLRLAGAAPETQYF. CDR3 DNA sequence: TGTGCCAGCTCACTCAGACTAGCGGGAGCGGCGCCAGAGACCCAGTACTTC.

This clone was detected a few times. This chain links TRBV5-8 with TRBJ2-4; 8 bases align to TRBD1. This CDR3 is built from 14 residues. Trimming removed 4 bases from V and 6 bases from J; junction bases left unmatched: 6. The V gene's germline CDR1 is SGHTS and CDR2 YDEGEE. Here the CDR3 reads CASSETGVRNIQYF. The CDR3 DNA reads as TGTGCCAGCAGCGAGACAGGGGTGAGAAACATTCAGTACTTC.

In this sample, this clone turned up a few times. The chain recombines TRBV9 with TRBJ1-4, with 9 positions matching TRBD1. Unmatched junction bases numbered 5, after V lost 0 bases and J lost 8 bases. CDR1 and CDR2 from the germline V gene are SGDLS and YYNGEE. The CDR3 runs to 15 residues. CDR3 bases: TGTGCCAGCAGCGTAGAGGGACAGGGTGGAGAAAAACTGTTTTTT. It codes for CASSVEGQGGEKLFF.

The chain's CDR3 is CASSPGTGCTF. CDR3 bases: TGTGCCAGCTCACCGGGGACAGGGTGCACCTTC. The chain is built from TRBV18 and TRBJ1-2, with 9 positions matching TRBD1. The ends lost 3 bases at V and 13 bases at J; junction bases unmatched: 3. The CDR3 is 11 residues long. Germline assignment: CDR1 KGHSH and CDR2 LQKENI.

V usage is TRBV2 and J usage is TRBJ2-7; TRBD1 agrees at 10 bases. Looked up from germline, CDR1 is SNHLY and CDR2 is FYNNEI. The CDR3 contains 14 residues. The ends lost 6 bases at V and 3 bases at J; junction bases unmatched: 5. The CDR3 is CASSWGQGYYEQYF. The CDR3 region has the DNA TGTGCCAGCAGCTGGGGACAGGGGTACTACGAGCAGTACTTC.

The chain uses TRBV6-5 and TRBJ2-5; a weak D match, TRBD2 (5 bases). The CDR3 extends over 14 amino acids. The V end was cut by 5 bases, the J end by 0 bases, with 10 bases between. CDR1 is MNHEY and CDR2 is SVGAGI in the germline V gene. The CDR3 sequence: CASSRTFYQETQYF. CDR3 sequence (DNA): TGTGCCAGCAGTAGGACTTTTTACCAAGAGACCCAGTACTTC.

Points on this clone: This sample also contains other DNA sequences that code for the same CDR3. The chain carries TRBV5-4 and TRBJ2-5; D is ambiguous. This CDR3 has 11 residues. The germline V and J ends were trimmed by 2 bases and 5 bases, with 4 bases remaining between them. Germline assignment: CDR1 SGHNT and CDR2 YYREEE (reference sequence). The CDR3 DNA is TGTGCCAGCAGCTTTGAGGAGACCCAGTACTTC. It is translated as CASSFEETQYF.

V and J are TRBV7-9 and TRBJ2-5, with 11 bases that match TRBD1. The J call may be mistaken, given a closer DNA end match to TRBJ2-7. The germline gives CDR1 SEHNR, CDR2 FQNEAQ (reference sequence). The CDR3 covers 14 residues. CDR3 DNA sequence: TGTGCCAGCAGCTTCGGGACAGGGGGCTACGAGCAGTACTTC. Translation: CASSFGTGGYEQYF.

This chain connects TRBV2 to TRBJ1-3, with TRBD1 matching 7 bases. V shed 6 bases and J 1 base; nucleotides not matched to a gene: 6. The CDR3 sequence is 15 residues long. From germline, CDR1 is SNHLY and CDR2 FYNNEI. CDR3 coding DNA: TGTGCCAGCAGAACTGCAGGGGGATCTGGAAACACCATATATTTT. Amino acids: CASRTAGGSGNTIYF.

The chain couples TRBV5-5 to TRBJ1-2; 7 bases are a match to TRBD1. CDR3 length: 14 amino acids. V was clipped by 2 bases and J by 3 bases; unmatched bases: 4. The germline CDR1 and CDR2 sequences are SGHKS and YYEKEE (reference sequence). CDR3 coding DNA: TGTGCCAGCAGCTTACAGGGGCCTTACTATGGCTACACCTTC. Protein sequence: CASSLQGPYYGYTF.

This clone appeared a few times. The chain carries TRBV7-9 and TRBJ1-5, with D maybe TRBD1 (6 bases). In germline, CDR1 is SEHNR, CDR2 FQNEAQ (reference sequence). V was shortened by 5 bases and J by 3 bases, with 11 bases between the two germline ends. The CDR3 is 14 residues long. CDR3 loop: CASSGGAVNQPQHF. CDR3 nucleotide sequence: TGTGCCAGCAGCGGGGGGGCAGTCAATCAGCCCCAGCATTTT.

The chain couples TRBV19 to TRBJ2-1, with 7 bases identical to TRBD2. The trim removed 6 bases at V and 0 bases at J, leaving 2 bases unmatched. Germline CDR1 reads LNHDA; CDR2 reads SQIVND (reference sequence). The CDR3 spans 14 residues. In nucleotides, the CDR3 is TGTGCCAGTAGCGGGAGGAACTCCTACAATGAGCAGTTCTTC. This sequence encodes CASSGRNSYNEQFF.

This clone was seen only a few times. DNA for the CDR3: TGCGCCAGCAGCTCAGCGGGGGACTTCTACAATGAGCAGTTCTTC. Translating it yields CASSSAGDFYNEQFF. The V gene is TRBV5-1, the J gene TRBJ2-1, with 8 nucleotides matching TRBD2. V lost 3 bases and J lost 3; bases outside the gene matches: 5. Per germline, CDR1 SGHRS and CDR2 YFSETQ. This CDR3 spans 15 amino acids.

This chain links TRBV5-1 with TRBJ2-1; 8 nucleotides align to TRBD1. The CDR3 covers 15 residues. V gave up 1 base and J gave up 5 bases; unmatched junction bases: 5. In germline, CDR1 is SGHRS, CDR2 YFSETQ. The CDR3, as DNA: TGCGCCAGCAGCTTGCAGGGGGGACAGGACAATGAGCAGTTCTTC. It codes for CASSLQGGQDNEQFF.

The rearrangement links TRBV15 to TRBJ2-7, with 8 bases identical to TRBD2. The J call is doubtful: the DNA matches TRBJ2-5 better. The CDR3 sequence is 17 residues long. Germline CDR1 reads LNHNV; CDR2 reads YYDKDF (reference sequence). As DNA, the CDR3 is TGTGCCACCAGCCATGGCCAGATCAGCGGGAGCTTTGAGACCCAGTACTTC. Translation: CATSHGQISGSFETQYF.

This clone was recorded a few times. The rearrangement uses TRBV5-4 and TRBJ2-1; 8 bases map to TRBD2. The CDR3 is made up of 15 amino acids. CDR1 and CDR2 (germline): SGHNT, YYREEE (reference sequence). With V trimmed by 3 bases and J by 13 bases, 15 bases remained unmatched. CDR3: CASSSTGTRGGGQFF. The CDR3 region has the DNA TGTGCCAGCAGCTCGACCGGGACTAGAGGGGGTGGACAGTTCTTC.

The gene calls are TRBV18 and TRBJ2-7; 12 bases are shared with TRBD1. With V trimmed by 1 base and J by 4 bases, 2 bases remained unmatched. CDR1 is KGHSH and CDR2 is LQKENI in the germline V gene. The length of the CDR3 is 15 residues. In DNA, the CDR3 is TGTGCCAGCTCACCACAGGGACAGGGGGCTTACGAGCAGTACTTC. This translates into CASSPQGQGAYEQYF.

CDR3: CASAGFNRETQYF. The CDR3 coding sequence is TGTGCCAGTGCAGGGTTTAATCGAGAGACCCAGTACTTC. The chain couples TRBV2 to TRBJ2-5; D may be TRBD1 (5 bases). The CDR3 contains 13 residues. The germline V gene has CDR1 SNHLY and CDR2 FYNNEI. The ends were cut back, 9 bases at V and 4 bases at J, with 15 bases in the middle.

V usage is TRBV20-1 and J usage is TRBJ2-3; D unclear. V was shortened by 5 bases and J by 2 bases, with 5 bases between the two germline ends. The CDR3 has 11 residues. In germline, CDR1 is DFQATT, CDR2 SNEGSKA (reference sequence). In DNA, the CDR3 is TGCAGTGCTGAGTCCACAGATACGCAGTATTTT. Protein product: CSAESTDTQYF.

This clone was picked up a small number of times. This chain uses TRBV5-1 with TRBJ2-5; 7 positions agree with TRBD1. Germline V gene lookup returns CDR1 SGHRS and CDR2 YFSETQ. V lost 4 bases, J lost 1 base, and 4 bases stayed unmatched. This CDR3 contains 14 residues. CDR3 amino acids: CASSLPGGQETQYF. The CDR3 DNA is TGCGCCAGCAGCCTTCCAGGGGGCCAAGAGACCCAGTACTTC.

The chain has TRBV4-1 and TRBJ2-2; 9 positions match TRBD1. Germline loops: CDR1 MGHRA, CDR2 YSYEKL. With V trimmed by 3 bases and J by 0 bases, 8 bases remained unmatched. The CDR3 length is 18 residues. This CDR3 reads CASSHFPQGATNTGELFF. The CDR3 region has the DNA TGCGCCAGCAGCCATTTTCCACAGGGGGCCACGAACACCGGGGAGCTGTTTTTT.

This clone was found a few times. The chain is built from TRBV10-3 and TRBJ2-3; 8 bases match TRBD2. Germline CDR1 reads ENHRY; CDR2 reads SYGVKD. This CDR3 has 12 amino acids. Trimming took 10 bases from V and 6 from J; bases not matched to a gene: 6. CDR3 residues: CATRGGSDTQYF. In DNA form, the CDR3 reads TGTGCCACACGGGGGGGTTCGGATACGCAGTATTTT.

This clone occurred a few times. The chain combines TRBV30 with TRBJ1-2; TRBD1 matches at 7 bases. The germline gives CDR1 GTSNPN, CDR2 SVGIG (reference sequence). There are 13 residues in the CDR3. After removal of 4 bases from V and 6 bases from J, the junction contained 8 bases not matched to a gene. DNA of the CDR3: TGTGCCTGGATTTCAGGGGGAGTGAATGGCTACACCTTC. Translated: CAWISGGVNGYTF.